Listed below are T cell receptor beta chains from one sample, sequenced in a study of Ad26.COV2.S vaccination and SARS-CoV-2 variants. This table comes from immunoSEQ multiplex PCR, and its TCRdb copy is limited to in-frame clones, with some not included. Of under 600,000 clones in the sample, 89% were seen once. Source: peripheral blood, taken in a trial of Ad26.COV2.S vaccine versus placebo. These receptors originate from a person aged 18-65 years who received the Ad26.COV2.S COVID-19 vaccine or a placebo. CDR3s include the opening cysteine and the closing phenylalanine or tryptophan. A D gene is named only where the DNA matches it firmly. The size entry is marked missing in some rows and otherwise reads once, few, many or a size class.

TRBD2	TRBV3-1/TRBV3-2	TRBJ2-1	NA	CASSQVPLRAGAPRNEQFF	TGTGCCAGCAGCCAAGTCCCCCTAAGAGCGGGGGCGCCGAGGAATGAGCAGTTCTTC
NA	TRBV2	TRBJ2-6	NA	CASSVSWGGANVLTF	TGTGCCAGCAGTGTTAGCTGGGGAGGGGCCAACGTCCTGACTTTC
NA	TRBV27	TRBJ2-2	NA	CASSFLAPWGGELFF	TGTGCCAGCAGTTTCTTGGCTCCCTGGGGCGGGGAGCTGTTTTTT
NA	TRBV6-2/TRBV6-3	TRBJ1-4	NA	CASSYSGGREKLFF	TGTGCCAGCAGTTACTCGGGGGGCCGGGAAAAACTGTTTTTT
TRBD2	TRBV7-3	TRBJ2-3	NA	CASQRGASTDTQYF	TGTGCCAGTCAGCGGGGGGCAAGCACAGATACGCAGTATTTT
NA	TRBV6-5	TRBJ1-2	NA	CASSYTQGTEGYTF	TGTGCCAGCAGTTACACCCAGGGAACAGAGGGCTACACCTTC
NA	TRBV21-1	TRBJ2-3	NA	CASSLQSLAGGPMADTQYF	TGTGCCAGCAGCCTCCAGAGCCTAGCGGGAGGGCCCATGGCAGATACGCAGTATTTT
NA	TRBV5-4	TRBJ1-2	once	CASSIGTYYGYTF	TGTGCCAGCAGCATCGGGACTTACTATGGCTACACCTTC
NA	TRBV10-3	TRBJ1-4	NA	CAIAETGQRGEKLFF	TGTGCCATCGCAGAAACAGGACAGAGAGGGGAAAAACTGTTTTTT
NA	TRBV4-2	TRBJ1-5	NA	CASSQDLLRGAENSNQPQHF	TGTGCCAGCAGCCAAGATCTTTTGAGGGGGGCGGAAAATAGCAATCAGCCCCAGCATTTT
NA	TRBV15	TRBJ1-4	few	CATSREGTPLEEKLFF	TGTGCCACCAGCAGAGAGGGGACCCCTCTTGAAGAAAAACTGTTTTTT
NA	TRBV3-1/TRBV3-2	TRBJ2-1	NA	CASRETDTDNEQFF	TGTGCCAGCAGGGAAACAGACACCGACAATGAGCAGTTCTTC
NA	TRBV6-5	TRBJ1-1	NA	CASSYFYQAGGAEAFF	TGTGCCAGCAGTTACTTTTATCAGGCCGGCGGCGCTGAAGCTTTCTTT
TRBD1	TRBV4-2	TRBJ2-1	NA	CASSQVTFGTGNYNEQFF	TGTGCCAGCAGCCAAGTAACATTCGGGACAGGGAACTACAATGAGCAGTTCTTC
NA	TRBV7-6	TRBJ2-1	NA	CASSPERTYYNEQFF	TGTGCCAGCAGCCCTGAAAGGACTTACTACAATGAGCAGTTCTTC
NA	TRBV30	TRBJ2-7	NA	CAWGDTTYEQYF	TGTGCCTGGGGGGACACGACCTACGAGCAGTACTTC
NA	TRBV30	TRBJ1-2	NA	CAWSVGGVANYGYTF	TGTGCCTGGAGTGTCGGTGGGGTCGCTAACTATGGCTACACCTTC
TRBD1	TRBV5-5	TRBJ1-2	NA	CASSLQGDYGYTF	TGTGCCAGCAGCTTACAGGGGGACTATGGCTACACCTTC
NA	TRBV19	TRBJ1-6	NA	CASSIDGTPNSPLHF	TGTGCCAGTAGTATAGATGGGACACCAAATTCACCCCTCCACTTT
NA	TRBV9	TRBJ2-1	NA	CASSLRGSVMNEQFF	TGTGCCAGCAGCCTCCGGGGTAGCGTTATGAATGAGCAGTTCTTC
NA	TRBV5-1	TRBJ2-2	NA	CASSPSTGPGELFF	TGCGCCAGCAGCCCTAGTACAGGGCCCGGGGAGCTGTTTTTT
TRBD1	TRBV7-2	TRBJ1-4	once	CASSRDRGDEKLFF	TGTGCCAGCAGCAGGGACAGGGGCGATGAAAAACTGTTTTTT
NA	TRBV12-3/TRBV12-4	TRBJ2-5	NA	CASSLAGRETQYF	TGTGCCAGCAGTTTAGCCGGACGGGAGACCCAGTACTTC
NA	TRBV12-3/TRBV12-4	TRBJ2-7	NA	CASSSRYEQYF	TGTGCCAGCAGCTCCCGGTACGAGCAGTACTTC
TRBD2	TRBV3-1/TRBV3-2	TRBJ2-7	NA	CASSQNERGTYEQYF	TGTGCCAGCAGCCAGAATGAGCGGGGGACCTACGAGCAGTACTTC
TRBD2	TRBV3-1/TRBV3-2	TRBJ2-2	NA	CASSQDLRASGRDGELFF	TGTGCCAGCAGCCAAGACCTTAGGGCTAGCGGGAGGGACGGGGAGCTGTTTTTT
TRBD1	TRBV7-9	TRBJ2-7	NA	CASSAGQGSYEQYF	TGTGCCAGCAGCGCCGGACAGGGGAGCTACGAGCAGTACTTC
TRBD2	TRBV27	TRBJ2-6	NA	CASSSGEGRAGANVLTF	TGTGCCAGCAGTTCGGGGGAGGGTAGGGCTGGGGCCAACGTCCTGACTTTC